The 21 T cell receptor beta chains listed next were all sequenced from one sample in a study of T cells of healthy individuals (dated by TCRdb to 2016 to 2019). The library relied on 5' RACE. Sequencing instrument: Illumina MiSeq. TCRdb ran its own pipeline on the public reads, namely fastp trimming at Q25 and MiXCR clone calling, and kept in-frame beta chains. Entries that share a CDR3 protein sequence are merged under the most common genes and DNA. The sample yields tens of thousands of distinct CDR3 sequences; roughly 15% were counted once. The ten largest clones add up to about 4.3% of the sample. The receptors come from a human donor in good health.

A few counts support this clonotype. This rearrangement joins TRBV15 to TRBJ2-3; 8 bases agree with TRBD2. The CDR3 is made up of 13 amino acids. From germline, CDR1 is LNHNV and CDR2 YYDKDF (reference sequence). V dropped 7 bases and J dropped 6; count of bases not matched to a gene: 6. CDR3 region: CATNSGSSDTQYF. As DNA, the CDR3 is TGTGCCACCAACAGCGGGAGTTCTGATACGCAGTATTTT.

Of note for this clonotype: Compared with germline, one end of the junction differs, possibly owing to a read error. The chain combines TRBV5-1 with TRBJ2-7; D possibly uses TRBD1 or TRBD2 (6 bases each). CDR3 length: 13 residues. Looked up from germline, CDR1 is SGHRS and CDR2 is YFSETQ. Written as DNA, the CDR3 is TGCGTCAGCAGCTTGGGGGGCGCCTACGAGCAGTACTTC. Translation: CVSSLGGAYEQYF.

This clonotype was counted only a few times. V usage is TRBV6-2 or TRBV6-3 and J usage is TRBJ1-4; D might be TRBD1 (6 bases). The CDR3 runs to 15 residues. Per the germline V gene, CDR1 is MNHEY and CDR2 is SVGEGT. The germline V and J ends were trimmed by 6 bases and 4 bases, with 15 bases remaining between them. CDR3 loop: CASSRAGQYNEKLFF. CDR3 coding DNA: TGTGCCAGCAGCCGGGCCGGACAGTATAATGAAAAACTGTTTTTT.

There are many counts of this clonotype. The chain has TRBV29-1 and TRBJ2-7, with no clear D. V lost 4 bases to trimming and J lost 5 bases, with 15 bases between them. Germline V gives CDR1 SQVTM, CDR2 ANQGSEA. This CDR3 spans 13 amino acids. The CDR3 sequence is CSVARRMTDEQYF. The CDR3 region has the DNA TGCAGCGTTGCTCGAAGGATGACGGACGAGCAGTACTTC.

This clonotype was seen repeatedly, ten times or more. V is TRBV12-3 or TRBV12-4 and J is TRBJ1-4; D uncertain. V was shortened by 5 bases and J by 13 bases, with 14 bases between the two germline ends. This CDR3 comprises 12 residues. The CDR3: CASSPASRGLFF. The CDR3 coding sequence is TGTGCCAGCAGTCCCGCGTCCCGAGGACTGTTTTTT.

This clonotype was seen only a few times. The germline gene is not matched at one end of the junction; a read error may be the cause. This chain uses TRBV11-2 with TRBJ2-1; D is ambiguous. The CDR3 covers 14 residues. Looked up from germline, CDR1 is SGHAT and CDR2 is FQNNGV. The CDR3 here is CASSAPPPQISRGF. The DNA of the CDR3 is TGTGCCAGCAGCGCACCCCCCCCTCAGATCTCGCGCGGATTC.

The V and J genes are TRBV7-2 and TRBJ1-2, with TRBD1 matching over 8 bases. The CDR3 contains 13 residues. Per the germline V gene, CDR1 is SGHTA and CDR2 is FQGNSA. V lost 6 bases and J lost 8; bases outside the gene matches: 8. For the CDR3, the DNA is TGTGCCAGCAGTCCTGGACAGGGCGGAGGCTACACCTTC. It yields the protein CASSPGQGGGYTF.

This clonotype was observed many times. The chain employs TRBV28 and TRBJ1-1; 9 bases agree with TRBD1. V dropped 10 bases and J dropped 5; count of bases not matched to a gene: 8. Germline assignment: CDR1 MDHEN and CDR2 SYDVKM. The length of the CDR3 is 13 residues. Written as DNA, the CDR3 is TGTGCCACCCCGGGACAGGGAGGGACTGAAGCTTTCTTT. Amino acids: CATPGQGGTEAFF. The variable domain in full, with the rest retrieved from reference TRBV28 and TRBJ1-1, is DVKVTQSSRYLVKRTGEKVFLECVQDMDHENMFWYRQDPGLGLRLIYFSYDVKMKEKGDIPEGYSVSREKKERFSLILESASTNQTSMYLCATPGQGGTEAFFGQGTRLTVV.

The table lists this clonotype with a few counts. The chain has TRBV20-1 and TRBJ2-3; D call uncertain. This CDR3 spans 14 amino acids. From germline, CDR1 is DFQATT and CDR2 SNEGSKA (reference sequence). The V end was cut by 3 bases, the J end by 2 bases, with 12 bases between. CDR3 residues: CSARKGIDTDTQYF. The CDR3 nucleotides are TGCAGTGCTAGGAAGGGAATAGACACAGATACGCAGTATTTT.

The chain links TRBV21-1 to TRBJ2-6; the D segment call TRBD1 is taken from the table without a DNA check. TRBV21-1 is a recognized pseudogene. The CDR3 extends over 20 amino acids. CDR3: CASSKEEGGATGRGANVLTF. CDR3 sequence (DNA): TGTGCCAGCAGCAAAGAGGAAGGGGGGGCGACAGGGCGCGGGGCCAACGTCCTGACTTTC.

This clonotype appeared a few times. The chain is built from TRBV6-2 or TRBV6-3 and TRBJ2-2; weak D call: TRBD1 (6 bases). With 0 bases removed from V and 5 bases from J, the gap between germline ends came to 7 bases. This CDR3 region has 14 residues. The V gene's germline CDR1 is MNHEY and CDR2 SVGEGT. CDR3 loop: CASSYSRGTGELFF. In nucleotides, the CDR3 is TGTGCCAGCAGTTACTCGAGGGGGACCGGGGAGCTGTTTTTT.

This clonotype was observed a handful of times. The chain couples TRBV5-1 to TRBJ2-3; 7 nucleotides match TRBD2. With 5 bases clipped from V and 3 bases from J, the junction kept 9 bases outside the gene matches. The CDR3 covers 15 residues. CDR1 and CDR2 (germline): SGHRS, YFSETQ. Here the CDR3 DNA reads TGCGCCAGCAGGCGAGGGACTATACCAACAGATACGCAGTATTTT. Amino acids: CASRRGTIPTDTQYF.

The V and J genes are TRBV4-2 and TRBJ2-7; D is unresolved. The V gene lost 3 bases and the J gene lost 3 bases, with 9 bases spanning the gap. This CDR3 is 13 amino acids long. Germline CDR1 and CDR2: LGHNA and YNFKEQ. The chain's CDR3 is CASSHGPGYEQYF. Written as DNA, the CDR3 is TGTGCCAGCAGCCATGGACCGGGCTACGAGCAGTACTTC.

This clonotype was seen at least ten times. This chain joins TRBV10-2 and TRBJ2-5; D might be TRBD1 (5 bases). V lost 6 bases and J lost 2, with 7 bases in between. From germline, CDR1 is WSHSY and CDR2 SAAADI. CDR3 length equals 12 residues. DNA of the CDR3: TGCGCCAGCAGAAGACAGCAAGAGACCCAGTACTTC. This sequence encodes CASRRQQETQYF.

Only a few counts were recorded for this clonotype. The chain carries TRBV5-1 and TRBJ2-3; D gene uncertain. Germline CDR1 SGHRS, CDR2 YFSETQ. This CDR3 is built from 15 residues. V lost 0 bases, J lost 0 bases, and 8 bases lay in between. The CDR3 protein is CASSLEGISTDTQYF. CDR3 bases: TGCGCCAGCAGCTTGGAGGGAATTAGCACAGATACGCAGTATTTT.

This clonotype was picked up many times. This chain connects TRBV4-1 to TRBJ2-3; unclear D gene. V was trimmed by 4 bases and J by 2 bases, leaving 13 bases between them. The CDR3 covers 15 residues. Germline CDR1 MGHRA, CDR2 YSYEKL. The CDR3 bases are TGCGCCAGCAGCCGGAACGAGCGAGACACAGATACGCAGTATTTT. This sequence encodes CASSRNERDTDTQYF.

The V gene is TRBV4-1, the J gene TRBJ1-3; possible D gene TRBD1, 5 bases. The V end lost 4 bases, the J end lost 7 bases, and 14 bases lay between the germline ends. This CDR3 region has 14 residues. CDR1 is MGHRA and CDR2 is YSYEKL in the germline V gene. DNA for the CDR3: TGCGCCAGCAGCCCCACAGGTTCCGGGAACACCATATATTTT. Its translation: CASSPTGSGNTIYF.

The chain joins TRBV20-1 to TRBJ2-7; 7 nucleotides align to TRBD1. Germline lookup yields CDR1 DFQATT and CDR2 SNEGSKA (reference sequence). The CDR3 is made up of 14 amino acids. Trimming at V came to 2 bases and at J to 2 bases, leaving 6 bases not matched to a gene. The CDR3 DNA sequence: TGCAGTGCTAGATCCGGGACAGAGACCTACGAGCAGTACTTC. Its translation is CSARSGTETYEQYF.

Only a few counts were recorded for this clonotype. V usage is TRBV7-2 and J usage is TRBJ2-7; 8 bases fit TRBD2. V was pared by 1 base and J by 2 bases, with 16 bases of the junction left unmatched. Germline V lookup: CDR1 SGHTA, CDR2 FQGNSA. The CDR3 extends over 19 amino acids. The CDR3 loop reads CASSLGWGAGVRNAYEQYF. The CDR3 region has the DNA TGTGCCAGCAGCTTAGGTTGGGGAGCGGGAGTACGCAATGCCTACGAGCAGTACTTC.

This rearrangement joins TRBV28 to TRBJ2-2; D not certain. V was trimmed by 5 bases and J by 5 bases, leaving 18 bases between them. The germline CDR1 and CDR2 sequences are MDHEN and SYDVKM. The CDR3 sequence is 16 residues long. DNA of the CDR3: TGTGCCAGCAGTCCCATTGGGTGGAAGGCTACCGGGGAGCTGTTTTTT. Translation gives CASSPIGWKATGELFF.

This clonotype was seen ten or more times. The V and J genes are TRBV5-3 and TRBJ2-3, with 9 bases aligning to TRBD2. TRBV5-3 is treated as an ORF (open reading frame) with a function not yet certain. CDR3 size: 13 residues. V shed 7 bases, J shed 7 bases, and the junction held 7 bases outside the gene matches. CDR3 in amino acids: CAREKRGENTQYF. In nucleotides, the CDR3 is TGTGCCAGAGAGAAGCGGGGGGAAAATACGCAGTATTTT.